The subject of this entry is one TCR beta chain. Antigen specificity is unknown. This sample was included in a study of CD8 T cell repertoires and HIV-1 epitope variants. Sequencing was performed with immunoSEQ multiplex PCR; in TCRdb, only in-frame clones are kept and a portion is missing. In the table there are thousands of clones, about 64% of which are singletons. The CDR3 sequence is 12 residues long. V dropped 3 bases and J dropped 0 bases, with 2 bases sitting between them. Germline V gene data show CDR1 as LNHNV and CDR2 as YYDKDF (reference sequence). The source of this sequence is a male donor with HIV. The chain has TRBV15 and TRBJ1-1; D gene ambiguous. Sequenced material: cultured CD8+ T cells derived from PBMCs. CDR3 region: CATSSVNTEAFF. The CDR3 nucleotides are TGTGCCACCAGCAGTGTGAACACTGAAGCTTTCTTT.